Listed below are T cell receptor beta chains from one sample, sequenced in a study of cytomegalovirus exposure and HLA in healthy donors. The table came from immunoSEQ multiplex PCR; TCRdb's copy has only in-frame clones and leaves some out. The sample lists 120,000 to 150,000 clones, around three quarters occurring once. The specimen sequenced was PBMCs. Receptor source: a man aged 30-40 years in good health and CMV-seronegative. Both conserved end residues are part of each CDR3. The D gene is left open where the match is weak. Clone size is stated in some rows and not others, as once, few, many or a class when expanded.

>TRBV18|NA|TRBJ2-3|TRBD2
TGTGCCAGCTCACCACCGACTAGAATCGGGACTAGCGGGAGGGGCACAGATACGCAGTATTTT
CASSPPTRIGTSGRGTDTQYF
>TRBV6-4|NA|TRBJ2-4|TRBD2
TGTGCCAGCAGTGACTCCGGGGGGAGCCCTCAGTACTTC
CASSDSGGSPQYF
>TRBV6-5|few|TRBJ1-1|TRBD1
TGTGCCAGCGAAAGACAGGGTGGGACTGAAGCTTTCTTT
CASERQGGTEAFF
>TRBV7-9|NA|TRBJ2-1|TRBD2
TGTGCCAGCAGCTTGGATAGCGGGAGGATTGAGCAGTTCTTC
CASSLDSGRIEQFF
>TRBV2|NA|TRBJ1-1|NA
TGTGCCAGCAATACCCTCCAGGGAAGCCTCTCTGAAGCTTTCTTT
CASNTLQGSLSEAFF
>TRBV19|few|TRBJ1-1|NA
TGTGCCAGTAGTATACGGGGTGTTACTCCAAGAACTGAAGCTTTCTTT
CASSIRGVTPRTEAFF
>TRBV7-9|NA|TRBJ2-1|NA
TGTGCCAGCAGCCTTATATACAATGAGCAGTTCTTC
CASSLIYNEQFF
>TRBV9|once|TRBJ2-7|TRBD2
TGTGCCAGCAGCGTAGGAGTGGGTCTAGCGGGGACCTCCTACGAGCAGTACTTC
CASSVGVGLAGTSYEQYF
>TRBV5-1|NA|TRBJ1-4|NA
TGCGCCAGCAGCTTGGAGCAGGGCCTTAATGAAAAACTGTTTTTT
CASSLEQGLNEKLFF
>TRBV6-5|NA|TRBJ2-7|NA
TGTGCCAGCAGCTACCGTTTCGGGGGAGAATGGAAGCAGTACTTC
CASSYRFGGEWKQYF
>TRBV5-1|few|TRBJ2-5|NA
TGCGCCAGCAGTACGGTACAGCAAGAGACCCAGTACTTC
CASSTVQQETQYF
>TRBV5-1|NA|TRBJ2-1|TRBD1
TGCGCCAGCAGCGGGGGACAGGGGATCTACAATGAGCAGTTCTTC
CASSGGQGIYNEQFF
>TRBV2|NA|TRBJ1-2|TRBD1
TGTGCCAGCAGTCAACCCGGGCAGGGGGACTATGGCTACACCTTC
CASSQPGQGDYGYTF
>TRBV30|few|TRBJ2-2|NA
TGTGCCTGGCTTCGCGGGGAGCTGTTTTTT
CAWLRGELFF
>TRBV2|NA|TRBJ2-5|TRBD1
TGTGCCAGCAGGGGGGACAGCCAAGAGACCCAGTACTTC
CASRGDSQETQYF
>TRBV28|NA|TRBJ2-3|NA
TGTGCCATCGGAGATACGCAGTATTTT
CAIGDTQYF
>TRBV5-1|few|TRBJ1-3|NA
TGCGCCAGCAGCCTAACAGGGACGCCTGGAAACACCATATATTTT
CASSLTGTPGNTIYF
>TRBV18|NA|TRBJ2-5|NA
TGTGCCAGCTCACCACCGAGCCTTGAGACCCAGTACTTC
CASSPPSLETQYF
>TRBV5-1|NA|TRBJ2-5|TRBD1
TGCGCCAGCAGCTTGGCCGGACAGGCTAGCGAGACCCAGTACTTC
CASSLAGQASETQYF
>TRBV14|once|TRBJ2-5|NA
TGTGCCAGCAGCCAAGGCTTTGGCAGGGCCCAAGAGACCCAGTACTTC
CASSQGFGRAQETQYF
>TRBV7-9|few|TRBJ1-1|NA
TGTGCCAGCAGCCATGGACAAATGAACACTGAAGCTTTCTTT
CASSHGQMNTEAFF
>TRBV10-2|NA|TRBJ2-7|TRBD2
TGCGCCAGTCACGTTGCGGGGGCCTACGAGCAGTACTTC
CASHVAGAYEQYF
>TRBV7-9|few|TRBJ1-4|TRBD1
TGTGCCAGCAGCACTAACCGGGACAGGGAAAAACTGTTTTTT
CASSTNRDREKLFF
>TRBV11-2|NA|TRBJ1-5|NA
TGTGCCAGCAGCTTAGAGCCAGGGTCGATTCAGCCCCAGCATTTT
CASSLEPGSIQPQHF